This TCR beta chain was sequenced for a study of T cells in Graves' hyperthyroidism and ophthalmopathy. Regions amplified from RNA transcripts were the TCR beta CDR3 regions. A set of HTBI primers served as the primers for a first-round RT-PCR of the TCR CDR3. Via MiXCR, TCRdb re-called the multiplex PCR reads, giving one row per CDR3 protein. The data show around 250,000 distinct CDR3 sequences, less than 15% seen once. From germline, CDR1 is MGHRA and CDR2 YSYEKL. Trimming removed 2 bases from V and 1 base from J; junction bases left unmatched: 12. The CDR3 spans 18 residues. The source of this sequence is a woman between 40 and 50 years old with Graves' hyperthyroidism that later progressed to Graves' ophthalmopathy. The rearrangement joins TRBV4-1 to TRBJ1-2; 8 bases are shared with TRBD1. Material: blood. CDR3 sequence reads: CASSQPLGTGTINYGYTF. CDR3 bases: TGCGCCAGCAGCCAACCACTCGGGACAGGTACTATTAACTATGGCTACACCTTC.